What follows describes a single TCR beta chain. The libraries were made with immunoSEQ v3. Only in-frame clones appear in the TCRdb table, and some are missing; sequencing was by immunoSEQ multiplex PCR. The sample yields 50,000 to 60,000 clones, 75% to 90% seen once. This entry belongs to a study of TIL therapy for anti-PD-1-resistant metastatic lung cancer. V was pared by 3 bases and J by 11 bases, with 6 bases of the junction left unmatched. Germline-derived CDR1 and CDR2 are SGHAT and FQNNGV. The CDR3 length is 14 residues. Time point defined: pre-treatment sample, taken before nivolumab and TIL therapy.

The TCR originated in a person between 30 and 80 years old with non-small cell lung cancer. The chain uses TRBV11-2 and TRBJ2-3; 12 positions match TRBD2. The specimen was blood, collected at baseline. CDR3 sequence reads: CASSFETSGRGQYF. CDR3 nucleotides: TGTGCCAGCAGCTTTGAGACTAGCGGGAGAGGGCAGTATTTT.